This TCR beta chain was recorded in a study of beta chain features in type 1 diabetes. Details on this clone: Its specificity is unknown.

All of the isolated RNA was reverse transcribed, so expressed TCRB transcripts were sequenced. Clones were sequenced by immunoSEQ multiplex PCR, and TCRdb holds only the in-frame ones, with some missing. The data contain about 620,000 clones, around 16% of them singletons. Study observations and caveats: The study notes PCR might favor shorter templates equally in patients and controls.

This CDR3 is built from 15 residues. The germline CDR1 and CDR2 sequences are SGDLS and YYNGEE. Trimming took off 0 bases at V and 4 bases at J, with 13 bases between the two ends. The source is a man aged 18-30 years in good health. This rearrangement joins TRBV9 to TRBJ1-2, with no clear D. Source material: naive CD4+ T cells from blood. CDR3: CASSVGAGSSYGYTF. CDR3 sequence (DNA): TGTGCCAGCAGCGTAGGGGCAGGTTCTTCCTATGGCTACACCTTC. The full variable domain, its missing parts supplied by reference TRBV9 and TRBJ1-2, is DSGVTQTPKHLITATGQRVTLRCSPRSGDLSVYWYQQSLDQGLQFLIQYYNGEERAKGNILERFSAQQFPDLHSELNLSSLELGDSALYFCASSVGAGSSYGYTFGSGTRLTVV.